This passage covers 3 T cell receptor beta chains from one sample sequenced in a study of OX40 agonist ivuxolimab in advanced cancers. This table comes from immunoSEQ multiplex PCR, and its TCRdb copy is limited to in-frame clones, with some not included. The sample yields 73,000 or so clones, more than 85% seen once. The source material was CD4+ or CD8+ T cells sorted from blood, sampled in a trial of the OX40 agonist ivuxolimab. These receptors were obtained from an adult with an advanced solid tumor such as melanoma, head and neck, liver or kidney cancer.

The V and J genes are TRBV4-3 and TRBJ2-6, with TRBD2 as a possible D gene (6 bases). CDR3 size: 17 residues. V was clipped by 1 base and J by 1 base, with 11 bases between them. Germline V gene data show CDR1 as LGHNA and CDR2 as YSLEER. DNA of the CDR3: TGCGCCAGCAGCCAAGGAAGGAGGGGATCTGGGGCCAACGTCCTGACTTTC. It yields the protein CASSQGRRGSGANVLTF.

This sequence joins TRBV5-6 and TRBJ1-1; 11 bases are a match to TRBD1. This CDR3 contains 15 residues. V trimming: 3 bases; J trimming: 5 bases; junction bases outside the gene matches: 6. Germline V gives CDR1 SGHDT, CDR2 YYEEEE. CDR3 loop: CASSWGTGGRTEAFF. CDR3 bases: TGTGCCAGCAGCTGGGGGACAGGGGGTCGGACTGAAGCTTTCTTT.

V gene TRBV4-3 combines with J gene TRBJ1-5; D remains unclear. The CDR3 contains 16 residues. Per germline, CDR1 LGHNA and CDR2 YSLEER. Trimming took off 2 bases at V and 4 bases at J, with 15 bases between the two ends. CDR3 sequence: CASSQSWDTLNQPQHF. CDR3 sequence (DNA): TGCGCCAGCAGCCAATCCTGGGATACTTTAAATCAGCCCCAGCATTTT.